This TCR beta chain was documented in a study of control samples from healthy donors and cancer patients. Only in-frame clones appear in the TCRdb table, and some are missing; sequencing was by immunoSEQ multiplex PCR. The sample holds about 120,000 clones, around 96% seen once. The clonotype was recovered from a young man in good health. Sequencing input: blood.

As DNA, the CDR3 is TGTGCCAGCAGCCCGCGGGGGGGGAACACAGATACGCAGTATTTT. This codes for CASSPRGGNTDTQYF. The chain is built from TRBV7-8 and TRBJ2-3, with 9 positions matching TRBD2. The ends lost 5 bases at V and 2 bases at J; junction bases unmatched: 5. This CDR3 region has 15 residues. The germline CDR1 and CDR2 sequences are SGHVS and FQNEAQ.